Following are 24 T cell receptor beta chains from one sample sequenced in a study of post-analysis software for immune sequencing data. Incorporated into the TCR beta cDNA libraries were unique molecular identifiers, which served to reduce PCR and sequencing biases. TCRdb analysed the PCR reads with MiXCR anew, one entry per CDR3 protein. The repertoire holds roughly 620,000 distinct CDR3 sequences, with roughly 46% as singletons. For these receptors, no antigen is known. Study results and limitations: When patients were compared with controls, 5 or 6 TRBV segments were more frequent, TRBV5-6, TRBV5-1 and TRBV20-1 among them.

The specimen was blood. The source is a girl under 18 with multiple sclerosis.

As to this clonotype: Its ends do not fully match the called genes, so a read error is possible. The V gene is TRBV5-6, the J gene TRBJ2-1; 11 nucleotides line up with TRBD2. Per germline, CDR1 SGHDT and CDR2 YYEEEE. The CDR3 loop spans 16 amino acids. This CDR3 is CTSSPWGTSGRNEQFF. CDR3 coding DNA: TGTACCAGCAGCCCCTGGGGGACTAGCGGACGCAATGAGCAGTTCTTC. Together with reference TRBV5-6 and TRBJ2-1, the CDR3 gives the full variable domain: DAGVTQSPTHLIKTRGQQVTLRCSPKSGHDTVSWYQQALGQGPQFIFQYYEEEERQRGNFPDRFSGHQFPNYSSELNVNALLLGDSALYLCTSSPWGTSGRNEQFFGPGTRLTVL.

The chain is built from TRBV6-5 and TRBJ1-1; D is unclear. The ends were cut back, 2 bases at V and 10 bases at J, with 14 bases in the middle. The CDR3 runs 13 residues. CDR1 and CDR2 from the germline V gene are MNHEY and SVGAGI. The CDR3 DNA sequence: TGTGCCAGCAGTTACGGGCCCGTGGGTGTAGCTTTCTTT. Residues: CASSYGPVGVAFF.

The table lists this clonotype with a few counts. J is TRBJ2-7 and V is TRBV6-6; the D gene could be TRBD1 or TRBD2 (5 bases each). Germline V lookup: CDR1 MNHNY, CDR2 SVGAGI (reference sequence). V dropped 4 bases and J dropped 3 bases, with 16 bases sitting between them. The CDR3 sequence is 15 residues long. The CDR3: CASSFVAGSNYEQYF. DNA for the CDR3: TGTGCCAGCAGTTTTGTGGCAGGGAGTAACTACGAGCAGTACTTC.

V usage is TRBV18 and J usage is TRBJ2-7, with 8 positions matching TRBD1. CDR3 length equals 14 residues. With 4 bases clipped from V and 2 bases from J, the junction kept 4 bases outside the gene matches. Germline CDR1 reads KGHSH; CDR2 reads LQKENI. The CDR3 coding sequence is TGTGCCAGCTCACTACAGGGGGATGCCTACGAGCAGTACTTC. As protein: CASSLQGDAYEQYF.

V and J are TRBV4-1 and TRBJ2-3, with D perhaps TRBD1 (6 bases). V lost 3 bases and J 0 bases, leaving 13 bases between the germline ends. The CDR3 is made up of 16 amino acids. Germline V gives CDR1 MGHRA, CDR2 YSYEKL. Here the CDR3 reads CASSQTDRPSTDTQYF. The CDR3 nucleotides are TGCGCCAGCAGCCAGACGGACAGACCTAGCACAGATACGCAGTATTTT.

J is TRBJ1-2 and V is TRBV12-3 or TRBV12-4; 7 bases are shared with TRBD1. The CDR3 consists of 14 residues. The J segment lost 7 bases and the V segment lost 6 bases, leaving 11 bases of the junction unmatched. The CDR3 protein is CASSTGVKLAGYTF. Written as DNA, the CDR3 is TGTGCCAGCAGCACAGGGGTCAAGTTGGCTGGCTACACCTTC.

The chain has TRBV12-3 or TRBV12-4 and TRBJ1-1; 8 bases are shared with TRBD1. V gave up 2 bases and J gave up 11 bases; unmatched junction bases: 4. The CDR3 totals 12 residues. CDR3 loop: CASSLPGGDAFF. CDR3 coding DNA: TGTGCCAGCAGTTTACCAGGGGGCGACGCTTTCTTT.

This chain uses TRBV12-3 or TRBV12-4 with TRBJ2-2; D ambiguous. V dropped 4 bases and J dropped 3 bases, with 18 bases sitting between them. The CDR3 length is 17 residues. The CDR3, as DNA: TGTGCCAGCAGTTCTCACTATGCCGGGTCGTACACCGGGGAGCTGTTTTTT. Translation gives CASSSHYAGSYTGELFF.

This clonotype appeared a few times. At one end the junction does not follow the germline gene, possibly because of a read error. V is TRBV14 and J is TRBJ1-2, with D possibly being TRBD1 (6 bases). The CDR3 sequence is 17 residues long. Germline V gene lookup returns CDR1 SGHDN and CDR2 FVKESK. CDR3 loop: CASSEEEYAGAQDGYTF. In nucleotides, the CDR3 is TGTGCCAGCAGCGAAGAAGAGTATGCAGGGGCGCAGGATGGCTACACCTTC.

The chain combines TRBV30 with TRBJ2-7; 8 nucleotides agree with TRBD1. The length of the CDR3 is 14 residues. The trim removed 1 base at V and 4 bases at J, leaving 6 bases unmatched. Per the germline V gene, CDR1 is GTSNPN and CDR2 is SVGIG (reference sequence). The DNA of the CDR3 is TGTGCCTGGAGTGAGGGGACAGGACAATACGAGCAGTACTTC. Translation: CAWSEGTGQYEQYF.

The V gene is TRBV6-6, the J gene TRBJ2-3, with D maybe TRBD1 (6 bases). The CDR3 is made up of 17 amino acids. The ends were cut back, 1 base at V and 2 bases at J, with 16 bases in the middle. Per germline, CDR1 MNHNY and CDR2 SVGAGI (reference sequence). The CDR3 spells CASSYLSSGQITDTQYF. CDR3 in DNA: TGTGCCAGCAGTTACTTGAGCTCAGGACAGATCACAGATACGCAGTATTTT.

J is TRBJ2-5 and V is TRBV5-1; D remains ambiguous. This CDR3 contains 12 residues. The germline V gene has CDR1 SGHRS and CDR2 YFSETQ. V was shortened by 7 bases and J by 5 bases, with 12 bases between the two germline ends. The DNA for the CDR3 is TGCGCCAGCTGGATCCCTTTGGAGACCCAGTACTTC. It specifies CASWIPLETQYF.

This clonotype was seen once. The chain links TRBV6-5 to TRBJ2-6; 8 bases are shared with TRBD2. Germline values: CDR1 MNHEY, CDR2 SVGAGI. The CDR3 length is 17 residues. After removal of 4 bases from V and 0 bases from J, the junction contained 5 bases not matched to a gene. The CDR3 is CASSLAGSHSGANVLTF. CDR3 sequence (DNA): TGTGCCAGCAGTTTAGCGGGATCACACTCTGGGGCCAACGTCCTGACTTTC.

The chain couples TRBV7-2 to TRBJ1-2, with D possibly TRBD1 on 6 matching bases. The CDR3 totals 13 residues. V was clipped by 5 bases and J by 7 bases, with 14 bases between them. The germline V gene encodes CDR1 SGHTA and CDR2 FQGNSA. The chain's CDR3 is CASSGQRVGGYTF. DNA for the CDR3: TGTGCCAGCAGCGGACAGCGAGTAGGTGGCTACACCTTC.

This clonotype came up a few times. V usage is TRBV7-2 and J usage is TRBJ2-1; 9 bases fit TRBD2. Germline V CDR1 and CDR2: SGHTA, FQGNSA. The trim removed 3 bases at V and 5 bases at J, leaving 5 bases unmatched. The CDR3 has 15 residues. CDR3: CASSLAGTSHNEQFF. In DNA form, the CDR3 reads TGTGCCAGCAGCTTGGCCGGGACTAGCCACAATGAGCAGTTCTTC.

Only a few counts were recorded for this clonotype. The genes are TRBV10-3 and TRBJ2-7, with a possible D match to TRBD2 (6 bases). Trimming stripped 0 bases from V and 2 bases from J, with 11 bases between. CDR1 ENHRY and CDR2 SYGVKD come from the germline V gene. The CDR3 covers 15 residues. DNA of the CDR3: TGTGCCATCAGTGAGTCCGGGGGAACTGCCTACGAGCAGTACTTC. It encodes CAISESGGTAYEQYF.

The CDR3 DNA reads as TGCGCCAGCAGCTTGCGTCCTAGCGGGAGATCCAATGAGCAGTTCTTC. This translates into CASSLRPSGRSNEQFF. V is TRBV5-1 and J is TRBJ2-1; 10 bases map to TRBD2. V shed 1 base and J 6 bases; nucleotides not matched to a gene: 7. The CDR3 length is 16 residues. Per the germline V gene, CDR1 is SGHRS and CDR2 is YFSETQ. The complete variable domain, with remaining parts taken from reference TRBV5-1 and TRBJ2-1, reads KAGVTQTPRYLIKTRGQQVTLSCSPISGHRSVSWYQQTPGQGLQFLFEYFSETQRNKGNFPGRFSGRQFSNSRSEMNVSTLELGDSALYLCASSLRPSGRSNEQFFGPGTRLTVL.

Notes on this clonotype: The junction and the germline gene differ at one end; a read error may be behind it. The V and J genes are TRBV5-1 and TRBJ2-5; perhaps D is TRBD1 or TRBD2 (5 bases each). The germline gives CDR1 SGHRS, CDR2 YFSETQ. The CDR3 has 14 amino acids. The CDR3 region has the DNA TGCGCCAGCAGCTTGTGGGACGGGCAAGGCCAGCAGAACTTC. This codes for CASSLWDGQGQQNF.

The chain carries TRBV29-1 and TRBJ2-7; 11 bases line up with TRBD2. J lost 0 bases, V lost 4 bases, and 5 bases had no gene match. CDR3 length: 15 amino acids. Germline assignment: CDR1 SQVTM and CDR2 ANQGSEA. Here the CDR3 DNA reads TGCAGCGTTGCCGGGACTAGCGGTTTCTCCTACGAGCAGTACTTC. Amino acid sequence: CSVAGTSGFSYEQYF.

V gene TRBV10-3 combines with J gene TRBJ1-2; TRBD1 might be the D (6 bases). V dropped 0 bases and J dropped 4 bases, with 15 bases sitting between them. The CDR3 contains 16 residues. Germline-derived CDR1 and CDR2 are ENHRY and SYGVKD. The CDR3 here is CAISESRQEEVYGYTF. The CDR3 DNA reads TGTGCCATCAGTGAGTCAAGACAGGAGGAAGTCTATGGCTACACCTTC.

This clonotype showed up just a few times. The chain joins TRBV6-6 to TRBJ2-5; D gene ambiguous. Trimming cost V 2 bases and J 5 bases, with 9 bases left between them. Germline V lookup: CDR1 MNHNY, CDR2 SVGAGI (reference sequence). The CDR3 runs to 13 residues. CDR3 DNA: TGTGCCAGCAGTTACGAAGGACGGGAGACCCAGTACTTC. This codes for CASSYEGRETQYF.

As for this clonotype: Compared with germline, one end of the junction differs, possibly owing to a read error. The rearrangement links TRBV7-8 to TRBJ1-5; D ambiguous. There are 14 residues in the CDR3. Germline-derived CDR1 and CDR2 are SGHVS and FQNEAQ. The CDR3 sequence: CASSLARVGQPQHF. For the CDR3, the DNA is TGTGCCAGCAGCCTAGCGCGGGTTGGTCAGCCCCAGCATTTT.

This clonotype came up a few times. Germline and junction disagree at one end, which may indicate a read error. The rearrangement links TRBV7-9 to TRBJ2-7, with unresolved D. There are 13 residues in the CDR3. Germline V gives CDR1 SEHNR, CDR2 FQNEAQ (reference sequence). The CDR3 protein is CASRLAASYEQYF. The CDR3 DNA follows: TGTGCCAGCCGCTTGGCCGCCTCCTACGAGCAGTACTTC.

The chain combines TRBV7-9 with TRBJ1-5; no firm D call. CDR3 size: 12 residues. Germline V gene data show CDR1 as SEHNR and CDR2 as FQNEAQ (reference sequence). V lost 1 base and J 7 bases, leaving 5 bases between the germline ends. In DNA, the CDR3 is TGTGCCAGCAGCTTAGATGACCAGCCCCAGCATTTT. As protein: CASSLDDQPQHF.